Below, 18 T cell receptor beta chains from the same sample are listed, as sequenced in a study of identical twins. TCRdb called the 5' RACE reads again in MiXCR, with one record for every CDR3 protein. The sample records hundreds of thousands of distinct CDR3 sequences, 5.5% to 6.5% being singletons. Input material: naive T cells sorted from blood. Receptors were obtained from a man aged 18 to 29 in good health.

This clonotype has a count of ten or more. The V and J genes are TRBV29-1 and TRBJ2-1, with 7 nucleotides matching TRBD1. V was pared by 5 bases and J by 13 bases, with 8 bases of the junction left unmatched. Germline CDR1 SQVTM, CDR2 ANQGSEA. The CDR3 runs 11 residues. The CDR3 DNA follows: TGCAGCGTTTCGGCCGGGACAGTTCAGTTCTTC. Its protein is CSVSAGTVQFF.

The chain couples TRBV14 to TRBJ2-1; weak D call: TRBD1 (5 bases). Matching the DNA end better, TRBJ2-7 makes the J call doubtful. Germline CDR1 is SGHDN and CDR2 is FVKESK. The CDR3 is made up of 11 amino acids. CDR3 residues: CASSRQGVQYF. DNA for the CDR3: TGTGCCAGCAGCCGGCAAGGGGTGCAGTACTTC.

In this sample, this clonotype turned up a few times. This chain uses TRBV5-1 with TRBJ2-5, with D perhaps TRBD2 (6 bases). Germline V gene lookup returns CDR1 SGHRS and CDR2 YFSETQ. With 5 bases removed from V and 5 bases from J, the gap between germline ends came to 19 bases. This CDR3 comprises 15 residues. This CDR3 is CASRGLGTPDETQYF. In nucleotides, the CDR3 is TGCGCCAGCAGAGGACTCGGGACTCCGGATGAGACCCAGTACTTC.

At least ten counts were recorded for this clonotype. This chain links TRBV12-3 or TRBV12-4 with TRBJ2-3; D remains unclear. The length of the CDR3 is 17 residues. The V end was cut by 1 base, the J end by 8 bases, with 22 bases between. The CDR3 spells CASSLVLGSQNPFTQYF. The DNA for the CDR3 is TGTGCCAGCAGTTTAGTCTTGGGTAGCCAGAATCCCTTTACGCAGTATTTT.

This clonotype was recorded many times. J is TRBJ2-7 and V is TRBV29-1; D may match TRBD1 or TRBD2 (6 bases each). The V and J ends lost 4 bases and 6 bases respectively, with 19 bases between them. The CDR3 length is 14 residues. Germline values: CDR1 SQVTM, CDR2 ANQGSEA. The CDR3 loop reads CSVGFGTGRSEQYF. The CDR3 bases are TGCAGCGTTGGATTCGGTACAGGGAGGTCCGAGCAGTACTTC.

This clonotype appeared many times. The CDR3 region is CASTPDRMNTEAFF. CDR3 nucleotide sequence: TGTGCCAGCACCCCAGACAGAATGAACACTGAAGCTTTCTTT. The chain joins TRBV6-6 to TRBJ1-1; tentatively, D is TRBD1 (5 bases). The CDR3 length is 14 residues. Germline V gene data show CDR1 as MNHNY and CDR2 as SVGAGI (reference sequence). V shed 7 bases and J shed 0 bases, with 12 bases lying between them.

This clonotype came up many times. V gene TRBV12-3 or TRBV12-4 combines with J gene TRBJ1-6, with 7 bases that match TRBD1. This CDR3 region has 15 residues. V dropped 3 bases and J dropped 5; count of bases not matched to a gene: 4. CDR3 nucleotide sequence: TGTGCCAGCAGTTTGAGGACAGGCCATAATTCACCCCTCCACTTT. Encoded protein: CASSLRTGHNSPLHF.

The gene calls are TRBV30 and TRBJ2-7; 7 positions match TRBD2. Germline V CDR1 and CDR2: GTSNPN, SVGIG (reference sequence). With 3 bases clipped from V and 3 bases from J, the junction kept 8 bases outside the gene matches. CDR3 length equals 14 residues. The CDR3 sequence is CAWSPGGIIYEQYF. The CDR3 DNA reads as TGTGCCTGGAGCCCCGGGGGGATTATCTACGAGCAGTACTTC. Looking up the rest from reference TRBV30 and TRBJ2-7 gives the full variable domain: SQTIHQWPATLVQPVGSPLSLECTVEGTSNPNLYWYRQAAGRGLQLLFYSVGIGQISSEVPQNLSASRPQDRQFILSSKKLLLSDSGFYLCAWSPGGIIYEQYFGPGTRLTVT.

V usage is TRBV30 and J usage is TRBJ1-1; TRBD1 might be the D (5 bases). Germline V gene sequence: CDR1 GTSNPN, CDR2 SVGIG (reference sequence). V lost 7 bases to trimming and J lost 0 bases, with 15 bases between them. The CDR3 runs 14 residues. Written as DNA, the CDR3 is TGTGCCTCCACTCGACAGACTATGAACACTGAAGCTTTCTTT. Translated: CASTRQTMNTEAFF.

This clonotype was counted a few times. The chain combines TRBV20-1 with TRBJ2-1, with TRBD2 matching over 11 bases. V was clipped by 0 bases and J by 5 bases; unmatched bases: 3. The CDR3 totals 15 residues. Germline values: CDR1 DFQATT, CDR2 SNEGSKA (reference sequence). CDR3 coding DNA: TGCAGTGCTAGAGATCTGGGACTAGCGGACAATGAGCAGTTCTTC. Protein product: CSARDLGLADNEQFF.

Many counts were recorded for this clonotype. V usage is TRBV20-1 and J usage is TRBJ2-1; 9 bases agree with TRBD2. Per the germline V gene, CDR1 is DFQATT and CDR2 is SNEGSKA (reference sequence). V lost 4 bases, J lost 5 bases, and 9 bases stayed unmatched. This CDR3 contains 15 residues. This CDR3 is CSATPLAGAHNEQFF. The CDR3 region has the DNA TGCAGTGCTACCCCTTTAGCGGGAGCCCACAATGAGCAGTTCTTC.

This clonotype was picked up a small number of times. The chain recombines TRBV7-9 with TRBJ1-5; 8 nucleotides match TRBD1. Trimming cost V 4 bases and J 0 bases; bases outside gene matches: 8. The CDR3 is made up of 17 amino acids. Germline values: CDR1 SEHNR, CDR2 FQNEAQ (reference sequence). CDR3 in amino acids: CASSSYRGADSNQPQHF. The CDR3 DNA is TGTGCCAGCAGCTCTTACAGGGGGGCCGATAGCAATCAGCCCCAGCATTTT.

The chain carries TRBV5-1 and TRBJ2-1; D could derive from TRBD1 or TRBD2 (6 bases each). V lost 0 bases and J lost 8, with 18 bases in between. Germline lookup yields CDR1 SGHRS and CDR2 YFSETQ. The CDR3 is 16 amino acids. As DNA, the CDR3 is TGCGCCAGCAGCTTGGAGGGGGTCGGGAGAAGAGATGAGCAGTTCTTC. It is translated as CASSLEGVGRRDEQFF.

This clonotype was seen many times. The CDR3 region is CSVDRGSTGELFF. The CDR3, as DNA: TGCAGCGTAGACAGGGGGAGCACCGGGGAGCTGTTTTTT. The chain couples TRBV29-1 to TRBJ2-2; 9 nucleotides align to TRBD1. Germline V CDR1 and CDR2: SQVTM, ANQGSEA. V trimming: 6 bases; J trimming: 4 bases; junction bases outside the gene matches: 3. The CDR3 sequence is 13 residues long.

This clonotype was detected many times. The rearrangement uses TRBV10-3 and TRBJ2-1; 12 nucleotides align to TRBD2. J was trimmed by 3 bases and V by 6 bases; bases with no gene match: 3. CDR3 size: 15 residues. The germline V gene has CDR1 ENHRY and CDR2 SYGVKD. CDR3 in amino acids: CAISGLAGNYNEQFF. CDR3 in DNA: TGTGCCATCAGCGGACTAGCGGGAAACTACAATGAGCAGTTCTTC.

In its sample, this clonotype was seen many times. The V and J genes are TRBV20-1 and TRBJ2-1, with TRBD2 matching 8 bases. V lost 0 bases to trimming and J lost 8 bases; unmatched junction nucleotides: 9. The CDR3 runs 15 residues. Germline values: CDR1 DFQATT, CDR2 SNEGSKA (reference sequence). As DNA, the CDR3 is TGCAGTGCTAGAGATATTAGGACTAGCAGATATGAGCAGTTCTTC. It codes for CSARDIRTSRYEQFF.

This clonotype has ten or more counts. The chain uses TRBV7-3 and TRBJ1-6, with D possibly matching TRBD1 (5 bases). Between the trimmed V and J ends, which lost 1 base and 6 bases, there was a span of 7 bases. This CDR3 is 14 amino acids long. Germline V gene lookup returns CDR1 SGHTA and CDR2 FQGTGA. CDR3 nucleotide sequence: TGTGCCAGCAGCTTAAACAGGCTTAATTCACCCCTCCACTTT. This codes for CASSLNRLNSPLHF.

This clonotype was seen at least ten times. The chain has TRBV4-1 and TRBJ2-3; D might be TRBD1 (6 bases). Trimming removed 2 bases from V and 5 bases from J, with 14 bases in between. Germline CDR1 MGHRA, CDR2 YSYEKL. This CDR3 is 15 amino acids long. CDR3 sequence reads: CASSQTTGFRDTQYF. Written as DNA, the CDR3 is TGCGCCAGCAGCCAAACCACAGGGTTTAGAGATACGCAGTATTTT.